Described below is a single T cell receptor beta chain sequence and its context. The antigen is unknown. The CDR3 consists of 14 residues. Trimming removed 6 bases from V and 1 base from J; junction bases left unmatched: 3. Germline V gene lookup returns CDR1 MNHNS and CDR2 SASEGT. These data come from a study of shared clonotypes between healthy human individuals. Whole-study findings and limits: An effect of sequencing depth on clonotype sharing among donors was expected.

Only in-frame clones appear in the TCRdb table, and some are missing; sequencing was by immunoSEQ multiplex PCR. The data hold millions of clones, with approximately 95% observed a single time. Every one of the donors was a Caucasian adult that lived in Nashville, Tennessee. This sequence was found in a young man in good health. Some clones in this sample may be carry-over from other donors' samples. The sample was naive CD4+ T cells from PBMCs. The subset: CD45RA+ positively selected. The J gene is TRBJ2-3, the V gene TRBV6-1; TRBD1 matches at 8 bases. The CDR3 sequence is CASRKQGGTDTQYF. The CDR3 bases are TGTGCCAGCAGAAAACAGGGGGGCACAGATACGCAGTATTTT.